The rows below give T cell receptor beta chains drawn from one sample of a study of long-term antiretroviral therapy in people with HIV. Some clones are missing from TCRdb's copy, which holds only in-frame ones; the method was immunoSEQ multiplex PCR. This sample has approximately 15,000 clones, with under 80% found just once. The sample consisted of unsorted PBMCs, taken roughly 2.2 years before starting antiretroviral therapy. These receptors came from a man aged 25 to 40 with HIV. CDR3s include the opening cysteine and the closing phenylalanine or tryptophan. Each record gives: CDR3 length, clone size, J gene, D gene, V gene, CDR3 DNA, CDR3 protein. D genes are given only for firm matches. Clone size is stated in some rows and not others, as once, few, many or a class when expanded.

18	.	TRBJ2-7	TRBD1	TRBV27	TGTGCCAGCAGTCCCCCTGACAGGGACCCAAGGAGCTCCTACGAGCAGTACTTC	CASSPPDRDPRSSYEQYF
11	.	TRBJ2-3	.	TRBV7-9	TGTGCCAGCAGCTTCACAGATACGCAGTATTTT	CASSFTDTQYF
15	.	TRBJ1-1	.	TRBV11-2	TGTGCCAGCAGCCCAATCGTGGGGAACCCCGTAGAAGCTTTCTTT	CASSPIVGNPVEAFF
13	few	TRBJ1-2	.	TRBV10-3	TGTGCCATCAGTGATTCGGGGTTCTATGGCTACACCTTC	CAISDSGFYGYTF
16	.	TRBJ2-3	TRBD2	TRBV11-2	TGTGCCAGCAGCCGAGACGCAGCGGGAGGGACAGATACGCAGTATTTT	CASSRDAAGGTDTQYF
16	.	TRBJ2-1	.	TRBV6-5	TGTGCCAGCAGTTACTCTGCGTCTAGCTCCTACAATGAGCAGTTCTTC	CASSYSASSSYNEQFF
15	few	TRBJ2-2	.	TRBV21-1	TGTGCCAGCAGCCCCCCGGCGGAGAACACCGGGGAGCTGTTTTTT	CASSPPAENTGELFF
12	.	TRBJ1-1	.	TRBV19	TGTGCCAGTAGAGGCGGGTTCACTGAAGCTTTCTTT	CASRGGFTEAFF
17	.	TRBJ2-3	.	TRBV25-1	TGTGCCAGCAGTGAGGAAAGGGGGGCCGGGGGGACAGATACGCAGTATTTT	CASSEERGAGGTDTQYF
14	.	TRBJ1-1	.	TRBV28	TGTGCCAGCAGATCCAACAGGTTAAACACTGAAGCTTTCTTT	CASRSNRLNTEAFF
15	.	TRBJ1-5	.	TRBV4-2	TGTGCCAGCAGCCAAGAAGGGGCTGGCGATCAGCCCCAGCATTTT	CASSQEGAGDQPQHF
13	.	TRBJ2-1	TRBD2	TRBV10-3	TGTGCCATCAAAGTGGGAGGGATGAATGAGCAGTTCTTC	CAIKVGGMNEQFF
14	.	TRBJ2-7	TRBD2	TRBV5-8	TGTGCCAGCAGCTCGTCCGCGGGGGGCTACGAGCAGTACTTC	CASSSSAGGYEQYF
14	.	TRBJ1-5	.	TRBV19	TGTGCCAGTATCGGGACGGGGACATATCAGCCCCAGCATTTT	CASIGTGTYQPQHF
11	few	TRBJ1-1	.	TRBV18	TGTGCCAGCTCACCAGGAGGGGAAGCTTTCTTT	CASSPGGEAFF
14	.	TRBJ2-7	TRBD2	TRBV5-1	TGCGCCAGCAGCCCTGGACTAGCGGGGGACGAGCAGTACTTC	CASSPGLAGDEQYF
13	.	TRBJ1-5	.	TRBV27	TGTGCCAGCAGCAACCAAGCCAATCAGCCCCAGCATTTT	CASSNQANQPQHF
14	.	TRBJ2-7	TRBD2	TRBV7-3	TGTGCCAGCAGTCCGACTAGCGGGGCCTACGAGCAGTACTTC	CASSPTSGAYEQYF
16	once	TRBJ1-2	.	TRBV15	TGTGCCACCAGCAGAGAGGGAGCTGGGTACCTTAGTGGCTACACCTTC	CATSREGAGYLSGYTF
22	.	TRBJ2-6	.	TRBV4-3	TGCGCCAGCAGCCAAGAACCCCCCCAGGGGAAGAGTTGGGGCTCTGGGGCCAACGTCCTGACTTTC	CASSQEPPQGKSWGSGANVLTF
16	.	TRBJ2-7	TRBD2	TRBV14	TGTGCCAGCAGCCAATCCGGGGGGACTTACAAATACGAGCAGTACTTC	CASSQSGGTYKYEQYF
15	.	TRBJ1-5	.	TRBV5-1	TGCGCCAGCAGCGTGGACAGTTATAGCAATCAGCCCCAGCATTTT	CASSVDSYSNQPQHF
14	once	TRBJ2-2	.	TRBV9	TGTGCCAGCAGCGTAGGCCCCGGGGCCGGGGAGCTGTTTTTT	CASSVGPGAGELFF
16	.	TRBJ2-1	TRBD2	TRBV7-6	TGTGCCAGCAGCCCGGGACTAGCGGGAGGGCGAAATGAGCAGTTCTTC	CASSPGLAGGRNEQFF
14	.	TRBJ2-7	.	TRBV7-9	TGTGCCAGCAGCTTATATGCTTACTCCTACGAGCAGTACTTC	CASSLYAYSYEQYF
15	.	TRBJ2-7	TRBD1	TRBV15	TGTGCCACCGGTCCCCAAGGACAGGGGGCCAACGAGCAGTACTTC	CATGPQGQGANEQYF
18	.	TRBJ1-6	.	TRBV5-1	TGCGCCAGCAGCCTGGAGGCGCCGGGGGCAGGGCAAAATTCACCCCTCCACTTT	CASSLEAPGAGQNSPLHF
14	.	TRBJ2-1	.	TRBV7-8	TGTGCCAGCAGCTCTTCGTCCTCCTACAATGAGCAGTTCTTC	CASSSSSSYNEQFF
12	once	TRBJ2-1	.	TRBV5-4	TGTGCCAGCAGTCTTGACTCCAATGAGCAGTTCTTC	CASSLDSNEQFF
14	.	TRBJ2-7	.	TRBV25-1	TGTGCCAGCACCCGGTCCTCTCAGACGTACGAGCAGTACTTC	CASTRSSQTYEQYF
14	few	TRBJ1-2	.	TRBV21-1	TGTGCCAGCAGCAACCACAAGCAGGGGTGCCGCTACACCTTC	CASSNHKQGCRYTF
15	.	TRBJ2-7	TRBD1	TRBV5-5	TGTGCCAGCAGCACCCGGGACAGCAGCACCTACGAGCAGTACTTC	CASSTRDSSTYEQYF
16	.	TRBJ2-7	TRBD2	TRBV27	TGTGCCAGCAGCCCCTGGACTAGCGGGAAGGTCTACGAGCAGTACTTC	CASSPWTSGKVYEQYF
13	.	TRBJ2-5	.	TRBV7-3	TGTGCCAGCAGCTCAGGCCCCCAAGAGACCCAGTACTTC	CASSSGPQETQYF
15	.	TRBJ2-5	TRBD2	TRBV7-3	TGTGCCAGCAGCGCCAGCGGGACTAGCGGAGGGACCCAGTACTTC	CASSASGTSGGTQYF
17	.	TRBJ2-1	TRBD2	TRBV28	TGTGCCAGCAACTCAAACCCGGGGACTAGTTATTTCAATGAGCAGTTCTTC	CASNSNPGTSYFNEQFF
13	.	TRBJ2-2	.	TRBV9	TGTGCCAGCAGGGGCGTCGGGACCGGGGAGCTGTTTTTT	CASRGVGTGELFF
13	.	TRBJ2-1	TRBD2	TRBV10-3	TGTGCCACCACTAGCGGGAGTCGCCAGGAGCAGTTCTTC	CATTSGSRQEQFF
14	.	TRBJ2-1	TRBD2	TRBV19	TGTGCCAGTAGTAAAAGCGGGAGGGCAGGTGAGCAGTTCTTC	CASSKSGRAGEQFF
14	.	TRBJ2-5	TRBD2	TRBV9	TGTGCCAGCAGCGTAGAGGGGAGGGAAGAGACCCAGTACTTC	CASSVEGREETQYF
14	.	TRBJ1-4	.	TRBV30	TGTGCCTGGAGACAGCGGGCAACTAATGAAAAACTGTTTTTT	CAWRQRATNEKLFF